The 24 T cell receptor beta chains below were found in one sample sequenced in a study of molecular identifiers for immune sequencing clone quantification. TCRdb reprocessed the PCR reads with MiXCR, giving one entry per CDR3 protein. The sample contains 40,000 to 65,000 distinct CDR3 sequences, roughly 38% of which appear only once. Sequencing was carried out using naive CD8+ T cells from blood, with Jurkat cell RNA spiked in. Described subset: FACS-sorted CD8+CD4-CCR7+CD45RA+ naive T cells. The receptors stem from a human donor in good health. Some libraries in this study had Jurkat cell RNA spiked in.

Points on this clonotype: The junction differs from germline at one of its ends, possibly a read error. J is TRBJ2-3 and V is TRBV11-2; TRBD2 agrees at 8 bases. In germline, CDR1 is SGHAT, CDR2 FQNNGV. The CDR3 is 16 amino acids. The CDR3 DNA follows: TGTGCCAGCAGCTTAGAGCCGGGACTAGTGACAGATATGCAGTATTTT. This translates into CASSLEPGLVTDMQYF.

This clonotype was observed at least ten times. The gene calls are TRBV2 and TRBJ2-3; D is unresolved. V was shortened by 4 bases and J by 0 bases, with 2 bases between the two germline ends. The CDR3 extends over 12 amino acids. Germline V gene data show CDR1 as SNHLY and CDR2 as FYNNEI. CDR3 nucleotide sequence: TGTGCCAGCAGTGTTAGCACAGATACGCAGTATTTT. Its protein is CASSVSTDTQYF.

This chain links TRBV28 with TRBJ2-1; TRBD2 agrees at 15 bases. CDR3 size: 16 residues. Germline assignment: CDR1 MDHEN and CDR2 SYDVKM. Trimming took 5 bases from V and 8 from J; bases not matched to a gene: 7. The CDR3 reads CASSPGLAGGRYEQFF. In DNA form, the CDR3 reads TGTGCCAGCAGTCCAGGACTAGCGGGAGGGCGGTATGAGCAGTTCTTC.

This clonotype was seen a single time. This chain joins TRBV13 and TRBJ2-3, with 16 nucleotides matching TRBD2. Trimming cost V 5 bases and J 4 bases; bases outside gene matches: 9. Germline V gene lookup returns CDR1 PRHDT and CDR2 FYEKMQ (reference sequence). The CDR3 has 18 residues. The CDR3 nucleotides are TGTGCCAGCAGCCTTGTCCCGGGACTAGCGGGAGGGCCAGATACGCAGTATTTT. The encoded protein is CASSLVPGLAGGPDTQYF.

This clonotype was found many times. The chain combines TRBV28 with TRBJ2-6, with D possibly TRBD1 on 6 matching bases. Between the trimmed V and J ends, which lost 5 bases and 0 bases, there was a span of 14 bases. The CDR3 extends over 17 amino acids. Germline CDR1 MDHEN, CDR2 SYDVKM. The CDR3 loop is CASSGNRADSGANVLTF. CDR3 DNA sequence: TGTGCCAGCAGTGGAAACAGGGCCGACTCTGGGGCCAACGTCCTGACTTTC.

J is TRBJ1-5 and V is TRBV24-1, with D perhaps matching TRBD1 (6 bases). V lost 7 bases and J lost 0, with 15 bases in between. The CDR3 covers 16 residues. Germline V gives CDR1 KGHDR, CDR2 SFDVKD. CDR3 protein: CATRDGGAYSNQPQHF. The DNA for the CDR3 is TGTGCCACCAGAGATGGGGGGGCCTATAGCAATCAGCCCCAGCATTTT.

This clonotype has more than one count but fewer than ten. The CDR3 DNA reads TGTGCCAGCAGCTTAATGGAGGATGAGCAGTTCTTC. Encoded protein: CASSLMEDEQFF. V gene TRBV11-2 combines with J gene TRBJ2-1, with TRBD2 as a possible D gene (5 bases). Germline CDR1 reads SGHAT; CDR2 reads FQNNGV. Trimming removed 2 bases at V and 8 bases at J, with 7 bases between. The CDR3 runs 12 residues.

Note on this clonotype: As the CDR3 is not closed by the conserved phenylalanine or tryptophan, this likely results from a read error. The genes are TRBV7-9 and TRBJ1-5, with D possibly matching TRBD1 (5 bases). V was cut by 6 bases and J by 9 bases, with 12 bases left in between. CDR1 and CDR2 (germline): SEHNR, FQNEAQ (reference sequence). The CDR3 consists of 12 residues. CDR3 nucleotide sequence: TGTGCCAGCAGTAAGGGGCCGGGGCCCCAGCATCTT. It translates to CASSKGPGPQHL.

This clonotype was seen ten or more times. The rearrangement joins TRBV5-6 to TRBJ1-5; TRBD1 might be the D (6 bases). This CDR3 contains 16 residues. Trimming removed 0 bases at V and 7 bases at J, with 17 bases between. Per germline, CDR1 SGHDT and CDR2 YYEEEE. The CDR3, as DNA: TGTGCCAGCAGCTTGGGACCAGGGGATGGAGGACAGCCCCAGCATTTT. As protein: CASSLGPGDGGQPQHF.

CDR3 loop: CSVSGGQAPYEQYF. The CDR3 coding sequence is TGCAGCGTTTCGGGGGGACAGGCGCCCTACGAGCAGTACTTC. The rearrangement links TRBV29-1 to TRBJ2-7; D is perhaps TRBD1 (8 bases). The V end was cut by 5 bases, the J end by 2 bases, with 16 bases between. The CDR3 consists of 14 residues. Germline CDR1 reads SQVTM; CDR2 reads ANQGSEA.

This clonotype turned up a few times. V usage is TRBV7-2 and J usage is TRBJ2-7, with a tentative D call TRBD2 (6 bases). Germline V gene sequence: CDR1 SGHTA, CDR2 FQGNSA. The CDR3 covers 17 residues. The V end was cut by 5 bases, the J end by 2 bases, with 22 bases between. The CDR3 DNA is TGTGCCAGCAGCGGGGTTCGGATGCGGGACCACACCTACGAGCAGTACTTC. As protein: CASSGVRMRDHTYEQYF.

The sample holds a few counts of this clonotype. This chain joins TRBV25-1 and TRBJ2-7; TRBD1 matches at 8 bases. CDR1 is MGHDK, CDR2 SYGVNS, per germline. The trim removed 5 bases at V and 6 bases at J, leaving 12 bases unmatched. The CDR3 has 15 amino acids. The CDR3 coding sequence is TGTGCCAGCAGTAGACTCGAGTGGACAGGGCTCGAGCAGTACTTC. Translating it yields CASSRLEWTGLEQYF.

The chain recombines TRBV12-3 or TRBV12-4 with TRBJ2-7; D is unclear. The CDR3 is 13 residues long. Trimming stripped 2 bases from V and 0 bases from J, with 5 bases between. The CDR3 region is CASSLTNSYEQYF. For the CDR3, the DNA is TGTGCCAGCAGTTTAACAAACTCCTACGAGCAGTACTTC.

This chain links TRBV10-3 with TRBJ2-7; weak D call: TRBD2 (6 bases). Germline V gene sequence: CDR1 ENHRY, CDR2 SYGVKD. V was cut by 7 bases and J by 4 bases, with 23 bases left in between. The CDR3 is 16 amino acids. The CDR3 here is CAIMVPKQHGGYEQYF. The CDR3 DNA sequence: TGTGCCATCATGGTGCCCAAACAGCACGGGGGTTACGAGCAGTACTTC.

The DNA for the CDR3 is TGTGCCAGCAGCTTAGGCCCCGGGACAACTTACGAGCAGTACTTC. This encodes CASSLGPGTTYEQYF. The J gene is TRBJ2-7, the V gene TRBV7-8; weak D call: TRBD1 (6 bases). V lost 1 base and J 4 bases, leaving 14 bases between the germline ends. This CDR3 spans 15 amino acids. Germline V gives CDR1 SGHVS, CDR2 FQNEAQ.

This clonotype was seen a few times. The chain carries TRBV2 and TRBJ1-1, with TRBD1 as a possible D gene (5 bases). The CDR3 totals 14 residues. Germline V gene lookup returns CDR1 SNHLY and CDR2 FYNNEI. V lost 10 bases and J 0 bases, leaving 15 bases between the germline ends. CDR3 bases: TGTGCCACGGACCACAGGACCATGAACACTGAAGCTTTCTTT. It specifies CATDHRTMNTEAFF.

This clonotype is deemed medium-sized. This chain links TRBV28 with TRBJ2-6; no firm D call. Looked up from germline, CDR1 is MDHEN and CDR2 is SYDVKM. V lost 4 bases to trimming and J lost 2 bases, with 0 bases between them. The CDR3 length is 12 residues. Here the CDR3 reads CASSSGANVLTF. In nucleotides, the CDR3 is TGTGCCAGCAGTTCTGGGGCCAACGTCCTGACTTTC.

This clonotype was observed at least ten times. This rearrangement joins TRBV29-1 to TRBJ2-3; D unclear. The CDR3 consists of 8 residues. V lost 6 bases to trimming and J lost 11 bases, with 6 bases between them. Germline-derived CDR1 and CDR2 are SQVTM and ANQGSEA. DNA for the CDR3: TGCAGCGTCCAAGGGCAGTATTTT. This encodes CSVQGQYF.

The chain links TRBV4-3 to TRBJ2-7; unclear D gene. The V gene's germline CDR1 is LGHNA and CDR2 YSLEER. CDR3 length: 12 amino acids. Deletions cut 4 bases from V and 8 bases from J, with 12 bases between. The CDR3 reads CASSPAPGKQYF. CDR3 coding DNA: TGCGCCAGCAGCCCCGCCCCCGGCAAGCAGTACTTC.

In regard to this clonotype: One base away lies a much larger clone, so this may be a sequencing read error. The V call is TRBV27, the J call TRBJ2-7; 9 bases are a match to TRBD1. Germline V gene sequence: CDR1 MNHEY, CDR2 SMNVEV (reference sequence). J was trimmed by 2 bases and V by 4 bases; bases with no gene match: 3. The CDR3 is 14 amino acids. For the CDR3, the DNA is TGTGCCAGCAGTTACAGGACAGGGGCCTACGAGCAGTACTTC. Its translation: CASSYRTGAYEQYF.

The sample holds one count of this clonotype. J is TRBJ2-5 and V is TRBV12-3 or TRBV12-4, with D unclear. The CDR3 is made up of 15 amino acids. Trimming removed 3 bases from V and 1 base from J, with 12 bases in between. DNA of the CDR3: TGTGCCAGCAGTTTCTTGATGGTTAGCCAAGAGACCCAGTACTTC. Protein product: CASSFLMVSQETQYF.

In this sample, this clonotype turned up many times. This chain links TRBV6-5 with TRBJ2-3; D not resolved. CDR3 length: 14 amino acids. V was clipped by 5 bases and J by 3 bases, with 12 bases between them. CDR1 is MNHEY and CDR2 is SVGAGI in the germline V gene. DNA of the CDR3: TGTGCCAGCAGTCCAGTCCTCATGACAGATACGCAGTATTTT. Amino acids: CASSPVLMTDTQYF.

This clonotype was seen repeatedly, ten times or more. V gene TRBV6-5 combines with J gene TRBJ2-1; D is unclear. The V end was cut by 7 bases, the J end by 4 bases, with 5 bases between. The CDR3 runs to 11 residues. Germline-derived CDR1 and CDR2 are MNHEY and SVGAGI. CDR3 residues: CASTLYNEQFF. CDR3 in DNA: TGTGCCAGCACCCTTTACAATGAGCAGTTCTTC.

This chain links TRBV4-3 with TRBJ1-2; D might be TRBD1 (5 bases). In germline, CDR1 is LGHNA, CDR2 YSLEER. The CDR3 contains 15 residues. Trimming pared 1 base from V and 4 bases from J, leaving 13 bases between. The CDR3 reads CASSQVLQGPYGYTF. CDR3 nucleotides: TGCGCCAGCAGCCAAGTTCTTCAGGGCCCCTATGGCTACACCTTC.